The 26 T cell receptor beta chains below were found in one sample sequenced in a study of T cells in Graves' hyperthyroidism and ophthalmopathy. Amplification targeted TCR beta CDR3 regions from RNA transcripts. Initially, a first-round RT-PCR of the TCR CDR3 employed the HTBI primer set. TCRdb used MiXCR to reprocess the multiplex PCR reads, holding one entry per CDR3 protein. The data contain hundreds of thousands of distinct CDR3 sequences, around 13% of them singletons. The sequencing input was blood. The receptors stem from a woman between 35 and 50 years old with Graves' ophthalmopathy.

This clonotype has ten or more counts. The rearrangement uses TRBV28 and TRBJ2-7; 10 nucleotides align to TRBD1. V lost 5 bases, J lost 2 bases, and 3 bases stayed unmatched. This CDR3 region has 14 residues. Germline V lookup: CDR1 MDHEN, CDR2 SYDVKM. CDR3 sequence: CASSTGTGAYEQYF. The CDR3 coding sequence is TGTGCCAGCAGTACCGGGACAGGGGCCTACGAGCAGTACTTC. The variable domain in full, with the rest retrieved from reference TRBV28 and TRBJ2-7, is DVKVTQSSRYLVKRTGEKVFLECVQDMDHENMFWYRQDPGLGLRLIYFSYDVKMKEKGDIPEGYSVSREKKERFSLILESASTNQTSMYLCASSTGTGAYEQYFGPGTRLTVT.

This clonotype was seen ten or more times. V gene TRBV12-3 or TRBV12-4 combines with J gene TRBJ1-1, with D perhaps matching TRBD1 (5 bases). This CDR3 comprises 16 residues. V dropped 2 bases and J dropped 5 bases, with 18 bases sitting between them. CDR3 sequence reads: CASSLFDAGARTEAFF. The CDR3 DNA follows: TGTGCCAGCAGTTTATTCGATGCCGGGGCGAGGACTGAAGCTTTCTTT.

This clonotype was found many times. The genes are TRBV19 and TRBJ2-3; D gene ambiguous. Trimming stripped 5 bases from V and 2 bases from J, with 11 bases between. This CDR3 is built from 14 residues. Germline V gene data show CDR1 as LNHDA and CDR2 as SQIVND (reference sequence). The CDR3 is CASSSFGYTDTQYF. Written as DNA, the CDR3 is TGTGCCAGTAGTTCTTTCGGCTACACAGATACGCAGTATTTT.

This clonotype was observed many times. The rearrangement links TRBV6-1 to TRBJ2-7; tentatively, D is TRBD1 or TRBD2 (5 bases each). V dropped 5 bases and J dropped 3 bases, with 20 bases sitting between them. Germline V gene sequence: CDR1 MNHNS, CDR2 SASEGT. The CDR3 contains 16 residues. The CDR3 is CASSPPRGGPFYEQYF. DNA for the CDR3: TGTGCCAGCAGTCCGCCTAGGGGCGGGCCCTTCTACGAGCAGTACTTC.

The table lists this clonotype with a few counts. The CDR3 loop reads CAWSRTANYGYTF. The CDR3 coding sequence is TGTGCCTGGAGTAGGACAGCAAACTATGGCTACACCTTC. The chain uses TRBV30 and TRBJ1-2, with D maybe TRBD1 (6 bases). From germline, CDR1 is GTSNPN and CDR2 SVGIG (reference sequence). V was shortened by 2 bases and J by 2 bases, with 9 bases between the two germline ends. CDR3 size: 13 residues.

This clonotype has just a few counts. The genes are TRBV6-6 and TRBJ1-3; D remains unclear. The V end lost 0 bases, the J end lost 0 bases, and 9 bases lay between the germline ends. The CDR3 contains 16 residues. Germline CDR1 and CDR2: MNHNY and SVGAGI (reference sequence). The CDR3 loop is CASSYSGGSSGNTIYF. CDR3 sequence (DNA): TGTGCCAGCAGTTACTCCGGAGGGAGCTCTGGAAACACCATATATTTT.

The DNA for the CDR3 is TGTGCCAGCAGCCAAGATCTACCGTCGTTGAATGAGCAGTTCTTC. Its translation: CASSQDLPSLNEQFF. This rearrangement joins TRBV4-2 to TRBJ2-1, with unresolved D. V was pared by 0 bases and J by 7 bases, with 13 bases between. Germline V gives CDR1 LGHNA, CDR2 YNFKEQ. The CDR3 has 15 residues.

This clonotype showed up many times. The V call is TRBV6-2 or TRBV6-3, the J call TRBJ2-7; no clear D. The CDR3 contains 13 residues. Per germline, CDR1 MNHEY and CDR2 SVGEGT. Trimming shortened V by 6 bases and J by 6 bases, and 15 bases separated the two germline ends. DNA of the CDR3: TGTGCCAGCAGGCCCTCTGGGAACCCCGAGCAGTACTTC. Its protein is CASRPSGNPEQYF.

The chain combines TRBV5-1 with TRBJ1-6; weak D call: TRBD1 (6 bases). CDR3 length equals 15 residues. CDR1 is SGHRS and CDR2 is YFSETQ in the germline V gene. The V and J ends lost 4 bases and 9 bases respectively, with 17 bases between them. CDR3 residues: CASSLTPGVFSPLHF. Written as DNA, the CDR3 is TGCGCCAGCAGCCTAACTCCAGGGGTTTTTTCACCCCTCCACTTT.

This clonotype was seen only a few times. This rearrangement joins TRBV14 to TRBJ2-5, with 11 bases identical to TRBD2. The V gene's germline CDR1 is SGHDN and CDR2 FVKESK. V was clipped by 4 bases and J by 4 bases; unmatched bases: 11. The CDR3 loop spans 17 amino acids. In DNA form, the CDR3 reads TGTGCCAGCAGCCCCGAGGGTAGGCTAGCGGGAGGAGAGACCCAGTACTTC. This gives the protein CASSPEGRLAGGETQYF. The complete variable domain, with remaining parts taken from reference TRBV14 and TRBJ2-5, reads EAGVTQFPSHSVIEKGQTVTLRCDPISGHDNLYWYRRVMGKEIKFLLHFVKESKQDESGMPNNRFLAERTGGTYSTLKVQPAELEDSGVYFCASSPEGRLAGGETQYFGPGTRLLVL.

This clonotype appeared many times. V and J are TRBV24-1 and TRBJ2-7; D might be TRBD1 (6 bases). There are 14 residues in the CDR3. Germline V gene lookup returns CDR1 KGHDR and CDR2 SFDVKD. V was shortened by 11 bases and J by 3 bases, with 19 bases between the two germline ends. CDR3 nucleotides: TGTGCCATCTCACACAGGGATATTCGCTACGAGCAGTACTTC. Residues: CAISHRDIRYEQYF.

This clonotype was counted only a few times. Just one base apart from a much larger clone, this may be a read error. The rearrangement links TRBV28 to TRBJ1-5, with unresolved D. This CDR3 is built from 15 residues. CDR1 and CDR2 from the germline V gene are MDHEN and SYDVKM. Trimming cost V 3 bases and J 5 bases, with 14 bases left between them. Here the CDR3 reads CASSFEGVGDQPQHF. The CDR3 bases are TGTGCCAGCAGTTTTGAGGGAGTTGGCGATCAGCCCCAGCATTTT.

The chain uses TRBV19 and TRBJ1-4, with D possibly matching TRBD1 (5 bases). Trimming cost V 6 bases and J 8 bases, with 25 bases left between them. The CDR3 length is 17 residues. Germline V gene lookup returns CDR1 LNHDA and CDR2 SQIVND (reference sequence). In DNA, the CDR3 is TGTGCCAGTAGCTTACGCCCCAGTTCCGGGCGGGGGGAAAAACTGTTTTTT. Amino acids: CASSLRPSSGRGEKLFF.

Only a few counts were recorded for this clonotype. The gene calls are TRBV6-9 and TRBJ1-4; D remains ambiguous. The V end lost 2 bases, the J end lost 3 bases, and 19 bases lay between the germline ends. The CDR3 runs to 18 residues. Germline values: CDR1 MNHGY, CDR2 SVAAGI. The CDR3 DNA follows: TGTGCCAGCAGTTATCAAATGACAAGTACCGTGGCTAATGAAAAACTGTTTTTT. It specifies CASSYQMTSTVANEKLFF.

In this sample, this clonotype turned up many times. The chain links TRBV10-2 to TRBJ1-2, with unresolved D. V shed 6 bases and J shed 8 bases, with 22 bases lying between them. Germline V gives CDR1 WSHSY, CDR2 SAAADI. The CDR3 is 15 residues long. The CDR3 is CASSPLGGVRRGYTF. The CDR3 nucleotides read TGCGCCAGCAGCCCGTTAGGTGGCGTCCGGAGAGGCTACACCTTC.

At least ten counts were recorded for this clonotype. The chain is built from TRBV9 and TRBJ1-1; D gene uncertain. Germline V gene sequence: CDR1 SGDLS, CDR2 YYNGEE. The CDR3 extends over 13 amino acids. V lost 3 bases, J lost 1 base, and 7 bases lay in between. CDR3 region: CASSARQNTEAFF. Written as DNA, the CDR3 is TGTGCCAGCAGCGCTCGACAGAACACTGAAGCTTTCTTT.

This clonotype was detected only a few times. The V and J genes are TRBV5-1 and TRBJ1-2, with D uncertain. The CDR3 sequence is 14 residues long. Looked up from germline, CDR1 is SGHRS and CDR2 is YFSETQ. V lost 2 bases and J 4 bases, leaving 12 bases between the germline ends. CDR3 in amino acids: CASSFNEQIYGYTF. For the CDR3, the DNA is TGCGCCAGCAGCTTTAATGAGCAGATCTATGGCTACACCTTC.

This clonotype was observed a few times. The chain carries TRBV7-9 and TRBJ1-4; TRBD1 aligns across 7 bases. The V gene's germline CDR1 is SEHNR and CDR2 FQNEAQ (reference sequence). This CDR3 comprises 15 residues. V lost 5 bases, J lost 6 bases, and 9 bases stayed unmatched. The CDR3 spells CASSLRTGGYEKLFF. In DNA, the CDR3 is TGTGCCAGCAGCCTAAGGACAGGAGGGTATGAAAAACTGTTTTTT.

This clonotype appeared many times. The CDR3 loop is CASSLRRTETQYF. CDR3 bases: TGTGCCAGCAGCCTACGTAGGACGGAGACCCAGTACTTC. The chain couples TRBV2 to TRBJ2-5; D is unresolved. Germline values: CDR1 SNHLY, CDR2 FYNNEI. V shed 6 bases and J shed 5 bases, with 13 bases lying between them. The CDR3 totals 13 residues.

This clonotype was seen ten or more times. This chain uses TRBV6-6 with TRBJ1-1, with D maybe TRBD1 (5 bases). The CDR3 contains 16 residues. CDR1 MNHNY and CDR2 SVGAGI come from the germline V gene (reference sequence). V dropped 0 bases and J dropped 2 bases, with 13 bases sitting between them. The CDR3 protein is CASSYSGVGTNTEAFF. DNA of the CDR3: TGTGCCAGCAGTTACTCTGGGGTTGGGACTAACACTGAAGCTTTCTTT.

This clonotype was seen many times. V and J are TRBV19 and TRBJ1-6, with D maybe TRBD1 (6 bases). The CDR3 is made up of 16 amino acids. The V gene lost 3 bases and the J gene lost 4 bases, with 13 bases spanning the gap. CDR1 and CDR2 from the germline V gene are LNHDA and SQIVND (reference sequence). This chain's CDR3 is CASSMATGNYNSPLHF. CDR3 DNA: TGTGCCAGTAGTATGGCGACAGGAAATTATAATTCACCCCTCCACTTT.

CDR3 residues: CASSEGTRVYSNQPQHF. The CDR3 region has the DNA TGTGCCAGCAGTGAAGGGACTAGGGTTTATAGCAATCAGCCCCAGCATTTT. This rearrangement joins TRBV6-1 to TRBJ1-5; D is uncertain. The V gene's germline CDR1 is MNHNS and CDR2 SASEGT. The CDR3 length is 17 residues. The V gene lost 1 base and the J gene lost 0 bases, with 13 bases spanning the gap.

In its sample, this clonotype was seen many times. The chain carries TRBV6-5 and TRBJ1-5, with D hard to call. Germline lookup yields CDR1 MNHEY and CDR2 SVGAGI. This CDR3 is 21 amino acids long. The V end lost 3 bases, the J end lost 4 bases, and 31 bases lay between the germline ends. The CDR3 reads CASSYGVMFAQAPFLNQPQHF. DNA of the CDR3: TGTGCCAGCAGTTATGGAGTCATGTTCGCCCAGGCTCCTTTTCTTAATCAGCCCCAGCATTTT.

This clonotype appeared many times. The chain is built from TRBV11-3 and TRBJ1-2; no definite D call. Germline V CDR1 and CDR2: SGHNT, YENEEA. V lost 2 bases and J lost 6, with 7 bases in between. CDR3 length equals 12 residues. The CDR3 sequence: CASSLRGNGYTF. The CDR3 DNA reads TGTGCCAGCAGCTTACGAGGGAATGGCTACACCTTC.

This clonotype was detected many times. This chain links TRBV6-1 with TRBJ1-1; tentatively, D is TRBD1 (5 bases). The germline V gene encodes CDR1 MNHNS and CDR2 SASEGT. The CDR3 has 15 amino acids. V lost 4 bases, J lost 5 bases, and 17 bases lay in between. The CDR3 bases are TGTGCCAGCAGTGCGGCGGTGGGGGGAGGTACTGAAGCTTTCTTT. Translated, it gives CASSAAVGGGTEAFF.

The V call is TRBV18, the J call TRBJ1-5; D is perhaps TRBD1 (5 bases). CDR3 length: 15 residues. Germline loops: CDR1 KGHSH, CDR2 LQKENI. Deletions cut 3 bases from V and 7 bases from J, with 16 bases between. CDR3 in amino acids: CASSPSAGVGQPQHF. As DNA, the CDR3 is TGTGCCAGCTCACCGTCCGCGGGGGTAGGGCAGCCCCAGCATTTT.